The count of the clone carrying this TCR beta chain is one. This sample was included in a study of blood T cell repertoires in COVID-19. About the study: Researchers got acute and convalescent COVID-19 samples from the United States, Italy and Spain. Sources were T cells, B-cell-depleted T cells, or PBMCs; the material itself was cDNA or gDNA.

As processed by the authors: Reference gene primer amplification yielded estimated nucleated cell counts. Profiled with immunoSEQ multiplex PCR; TCRdb holds only in-frame clones, not every one. That table furnishes V, J and clone size, whereas the DNA furnished D and trimming. The sample has 57,000 or so clones, roughly 86% seen once. This CDR3 contains 16 residues. Germline loops: CDR1 MNHNS, CDR2 SASEGT. Trimming removed 4 bases from V and 7 bases from J; junction bases left unmatched: 9. The receptor was isolated from a woman aged 45-65 years with active or convalescent COVID-19. The sequencing input was peripheral blood. This chain uses TRBV6-1 with TRBJ2-1; 11 positions agree with TRBD2. CDR3 nucleotide sequence: TGTGCCAGCAGTGTCGCAACTAGCGGGAGTAAAAATGAGCAGTTCTTC. It encodes CASSVATSGSKNEQFF.